The 27 T cell receptor beta chains below were found in one sample sequenced in a study of shared clonotypes between healthy human individuals (TCRdb year 2020). The method behind the library was the immunoSEQ multiplex PCR assay. TCRdb limited this immuneACCESS table to in-frame rearrangements with V and J called. A share of clones is missing; checked studies link under half to unresolved V genes, and the rest is unexplained. The sample records fewer than 1.4 million clones, about 80% of which are singletons. The leading ten clones occupy 0.61% of the sample. Sequencing input: memory CD4+ T cells from PBMCs. This specimen's cell subset or site label, interpreted: CD45RA-negative fraction. Every receptor here comes from a man between 18 and 29 years old in good health. Some clones in this sample may be carry-over from other donors' samples.

This sequence joins TRBV6-1 and TRBJ1-1, with no clear D. Germline CDR1 MNHNS, CDR2 SASEGT. The germline V and J ends were trimmed by 2 bases and 0 bases, with 13 bases remaining between them. CDR3 length equals 16 residues. CDR3 protein: CASSETAQVLNTEAFF. CDR3 nucleotides: TGTGCCAGCAGTGAAACAGCCCAGGTTCTGAACACTGAAGCTTTCTTT.

The chain combines TRBV6-6 with TRBJ2-5; no reliable D call. The CDR3 is 12 amino acids. Trimming stripped 2 bases from V and 1 base from J, with 2 bases between. Germline values: CDR1 MNHNY, CDR2 SVGAGI (reference sequence). The CDR3 spells CASSYTQETQYF. CDR3 DNA: TGTGCCAGCAGTTACACCCAAGAGACCCAGTACTTC.

This clone was observed a few times. This chain links TRBV29-1 with TRBJ1-4, with D perhaps TRBD1 (6 bases). Germline V CDR1 and CDR2: SQVTM, ANQGSEA. V lost 6 bases, J lost 2 bases, and 7 bases lay in between. This CDR3 region has 12 residues. The CDR3 here is CSVRGTNEKLFF. The CDR3 DNA sequence: TGCAGCGTGAGGGGGACTAATGAAAAACTGTTTTTT.

In this sample, this clone turned up a few times. The chain combines TRBV7-2 with TRBJ1-2; no clear D. Germline CDR1 and CDR2: SGHTA and FQGNSA. V lost 4 bases and J lost 4, with 7 bases in between. The CDR3 runs to 12 residues. CDR3 bases: TGTGCCAGCAGCTCGGGAGTCTATGGCTACACCTTC. Translating gives CASSSGVYGYTF.

This clone was picked up a small number of times. The chain is built from TRBV18 and TRBJ2-3; tentatively, D is TRBD2 (6 bases). Germline V gene data show CDR1 as KGHSH and CDR2 as LQKENI. V lost 2 bases to trimming and J lost 6 bases, with 15 bases between them. This CDR3 spans 15 amino acids. CDR3 coding DNA: TGTGCCAGCTCACCAGAGGGGCGTGGAGGGGATACGCAGTATTTT. It translates to CASSPEGRGGDTQYF.

In DNA, the CDR3 is TGTGCCAGCAGCGGCACTTCTGGGGCCAACGTCCTGACTTTC. Translating gives CASSGTSGANVLTF. V and J are TRBV6-5 and TRBJ2-6; D unresolved. CDR1 MNHEY and CDR2 SVGAGI come from the germline V gene. With 6 bases removed from V and 1 base from J, the gap between germline ends came to 7 bases. CDR3 length equals 14 residues.

The chain couples TRBV5-1 to TRBJ2-1; 9 bases align to TRBD2. This CDR3 region has 14 residues. Germline V gives CDR1 SGHRS, CDR2 YFSETQ. After removal of 2 bases from V and 5 bases from J, the junction contained 2 bases not matched to a gene. Here the CDR3 reads CASSFIAGDNEQFF. The CDR3 DNA sequence: TGCGCCAGCAGCTTTATAGCGGGAGACAATGAGCAGTTCTTC.

In its sample, this clone was seen a few times. This chain uses TRBV6-5 with TRBJ2-1; 8 bases are a match to TRBD1. From germline, CDR1 is MNHEY and CDR2 SVGAGI. The CDR3 runs 15 residues. V dropped 7 bases and J dropped 6; count of bases not matched to a gene: 11. In DNA form, the CDR3 reads TGTGCCAGCATCAGCCGAGGGACAGGAGCCAATGAGCAGTTCTTC. Translation: CASISRGTGANEQFF.

The chain is built from TRBV10-3 and TRBJ1-3; tentative D call: TRBD1 (6 bases). The CDR3 is 15 residues long. The germline gives CDR1 ENHRY, CDR2 SYGVKD. Deletions cut 0 bases from V and 5 bases from J, with 11 bases between. DNA of the CDR3: TGTGCCATCAGTGAGTCCGAGGGGGGGCGAAACACCATATATTTT. Protein: CAISESEGGRNTIYF.

This clone was observed a few times. The chain carries TRBV25-1 and TRBJ1-1; D unresolved. V was pared by 6 bases and J by 5 bases, with 10 bases between. Germline assignment: CDR1 MGHDK and CDR2 SYGVNS. This CDR3 spans 12 amino acids. In DNA form, the CDR3 reads TGTGCCAGCAGCCGGGCGAGGACTGAAGCTTTCTTT. It specifies CASSRARTEAFF.

This clone has at least ten counts. The chain has TRBV5-1 and TRBJ2-7; TRBD1 agrees at 9 bases. The germline V gene encodes CDR1 SGHRS and CDR2 YFSETQ. There are 15 residues in the CDR3. The J segment lost 6 bases and the V segment lost 2 bases, leaving 9 bases of the junction unmatched. CDR3 nucleotides: TGCGCCAGCAGCTTCAAACCGGGGACAGGGCCCGAGCAGTACTTC. Translation: CASSFKPGTGPEQYF. Full variable domain (remainder filled in from reference TRBV5-1 and TRBJ2-7): KAGVTQTPRYLIKTRGQQVTLSCSPISGHRSVSWYQQTPGQGLQFLFEYFSETQRNKGNFPGRFSGRQFSNSRSEMNVSTLELGDSALYLCASSFKPGTGPEQYFGPGTRLTVT.

V gene TRBV6-1 combines with J gene TRBJ2-1; tentative D call: TRBD1 (5 bases). The CDR3 sequence is 11 residues long. Germline V gene lookup returns CDR1 MNHNS and CDR2 SASEGT. Trimming took off 4 bases at V and 13 bases at J, with 11 bases between the two ends. DNA for the CDR3: TGTGCCAGCAGTGCTGTGGGGCCCCAGTTCTTC. Its translation is CASSAVGPQFF.

Remarks on this clone: Other DNA sequences in the same sample also yield this CDR3. The rearrangement joins TRBV5-1 to TRBJ2-5; D not certain. The CDR3 extends over 14 amino acids. Trimming stripped 4 bases from V and 1 base from J, with 11 bases between. Germline V gene sequence: CDR1 SGHRS, CDR2 YFSETQ. This CDR3 reads CASSLVGLQETQYF. In DNA, the CDR3 is TGCGCCAGCAGCCTTGTCGGGCTCCAAGAGACCCAGTACTTC.

This chain uses TRBV6-1 with TRBJ2-7; TRBD2 matches at 9 bases. Germline assignment: CDR1 MNHNS and CDR2 SASEGT. The V and J ends lost 7 bases and 3 bases, in that order; junction bases with no gene match: 10. The CDR3 loop spans 15 amino acids. CDR3 sequence reads: CASIERREGSYEQYF. In DNA, the CDR3 is TGTGCCAGCATCGAGAGGCGGGAGGGAAGCTACGAGCAGTACTTC.

The chain couples TRBV7-2 to TRBJ2-1; unclear D gene. This CDR3 contains 14 residues. Germline CDR1 is SGHTA and CDR2 is FQGNSA. V lost 0 bases to trimming and J lost 7 bases, with 10 bases between them. CDR3 in DNA: TGTGCCAGCAGCTTAGCATGGGGTGAGAATGAGCAGTTCTTC. This gives the protein CASSLAWGENEQFF.

This rearrangement joins TRBV19 to TRBJ2-1; 9 bases agree with TRBD2. The CDR3 runs 18 residues. Germline V CDR1 and CDR2: LNHDA, SQIVND (reference sequence). The ends lost 7 bases at V and 2 bases at J; junction bases unmatched: 15. In DNA form, the CDR3 reads TGTGCCAGTACCGCAAGGGCGCGGGAGGGGTATCCCTACAATGAGCAGTTCTTC. Translation: CASTARAREGYPYNEQFF.

The J gene is TRBJ1-2, the V gene TRBV19, with unresolved D. CDR1 and CDR2 (germline): LNHDA, SQIVND (reference sequence). Between the trimmed V and J ends, which lost 4 bases and 0 bases, there was a span of 9 bases. This CDR3 is built from 14 residues. The CDR3 reads CASSRTPANYGYTF. The CDR3 coding sequence is TGTGCCAGTAGTAGAACGCCCGCTAACTATGGCTACACCTTC.

This chain connects TRBV7-2 to TRBJ2-5, with a weak D call TRBD2 (6 bases). Germline CDR1 is SGHTA and CDR2 is FQGNSA. The CDR3 totals 13 residues. V dropped 8 bases and J dropped 0 bases, with 10 bases sitting between them. CDR3 loop: CASGRGYQETQYF. CDR3 in DNA: TGTGCCAGCGGGCGGGGATACCAAGAGACCCAGTACTTC.

This rearrangement joins TRBV4-1 to TRBJ1-2; possibly TRBD1 for D (5 bases). V was clipped by 1 base and J by 5 bases, with 20 bases between them. The CDR3 runs 17 residues. Per germline, CDR1 MGHRA and CDR2 YSYEKL. The CDR3 nucleotides read TGCGCCAGCAGCCAAGCCGTGTCGGCAGGGCGAATTTATGGCTACACCTTC. Protein product: CASSQAVSAGRIYGYTF.

The chain links TRBV29-1 to TRBJ2-7, with 10 bases matching TRBD1. Looked up from germline, CDR1 is SQVTM and CDR2 is ANQGSEA. CDR3 size: 13 residues. Unmatched junction bases numbered 6, after V lost 4 bases and J lost 6 bases. The CDR3 nucleotides are TGCAGCGTTGCCGACAGGGGGCAAAGCGAGCAGTACTTC. Its protein is CSVADRGQSEQYF.

Details on this clone: This may be a read error: a much more frequent sequence differs by one nucleotide. Other DNA sequences in this specimen translate into the identical CDR3. The chain recombines TRBV28 with TRBJ2-7, with 12 bases identical to TRBD2. Per the germline V gene, CDR1 is MDHEN and CDR2 is SYDVKM. J was trimmed by 2 bases and V by 5 bases; bases with no gene match: 1. CDR3 length equals 14 residues. The CDR3 coding sequence is TGTGCCAGCAGTCGACTAGCGGGAGCCTACGAGCAGTACTTC. Its protein is CASSRLAGAYEQYF.

This clone was counted between two and nine times. The rearrangement uses TRBV30 and TRBJ1-3, with 8 bases matching TRBD1. This CDR3 has 13 amino acids. Germline CDR1 and CDR2: GTSNPN and SVGIG (reference sequence). V lost 2 bases, J lost 3 bases, and 0 bases stayed unmatched. CDR3 loop: CAWSTGGGNTIYF. For the CDR3, the DNA is TGTGCCTGGAGTACAGGGGGTGGAAACACCATATATTTT.

V usage is TRBV4-3 and J usage is TRBJ2-7, with D perhaps TRBD2 (5 bases). Trimming stripped 1 base from V and 3 bases from J, with 7 bases between. The CDR3 totals 13 residues. Germline loops: CDR1 LGHNA, CDR2 YSLEER. CDR3 protein: CASSQGGYYEQYF. CDR3 nucleotide sequence: TGCGCCAGCAGCCAAGGAGGGTACTACGAGCAGTACTTC.

The V call is TRBV7-9, the J call TRBJ2-1; TRBD2 aligns across 13 bases. From germline, CDR1 is SEHNR and CDR2 FQNEAQ (reference sequence). The CDR3 consists of 16 residues. With 5 bases clipped from V and 8 bases from J, the junction kept 9 bases outside the gene matches. CDR3 amino acids: CASSLLLAGGPDEQFF. CDR3 DNA: TGTGCCAGCAGCCTCCTACTAGCGGGAGGGCCGGATGAGCAGTTCTTC.

The chain recombines TRBV9 with TRBJ1-2, with D unclear. CDR3 length: 14 amino acids. V was trimmed by 0 bases and J by 6 bases, leaving 12 bases between them. Germline values: CDR1 SGDLS, CDR2 YYNGEE. In nucleotides, the CDR3 is TGTGCCAGCAGCGTAGGAGGGATAACGGATGGCTACACCTTC. Residues: CASSVGGITDGYTF.

The rearrangement joins TRBV11-2 to TRBJ1-4; no firm D call. V gave up 5 bases and J gave up 6 bases, with 16 bases separating them. Germline CDR1 SGHAT, CDR2 FQNNGV. The CDR3 is made up of 15 amino acids. CDR3 nucleotides: TGTGCCAGCAGCCGTTTTGCCGCGGCTTATGAAAAACTGTTTTTT. Its translation is CASSRFAAAYEKLFF.

V gene TRBV11-1 combines with J gene TRBJ2-3; TRBD2 matches 10 bases. The CDR3 extends over 18 amino acids. The V gene end was trimmed by 0 bases and the J gene end by 4 bases; junction bases not matched to a gene: 10. Germline CDR1 is SGHAT and CDR2 is FQDESV (reference sequence). The CDR3 is CASSLAQASGSWADTQYF. Here the CDR3 DNA reads TGTGCCAGCAGCTTAGCGCAGGCTAGCGGGAGTTGGGCAGATACGCAGTATTTT.